Reported below is one T cell receptor beta chain. Whereas donors were nominally healthy upon sampling, unrecorded immune exposures were probable. From germline, CDR1 is GTSNPN and CDR2 SVGIG (reference sequence). This CDR3 comprises 15 residues. The V gene end was trimmed by 1 base and the J gene end by 4 bases; junction bases not matched to a gene: 5. These data originate in a study of cytomegalovirus exposure and HLA in healthy donors. A multiplex PCR was run with 60 Vbeta primers and 13 Jbeta primers. The protocol was immunoSEQ multiplex PCR, while the TCRdb copy is restricted to in-frame clones and leaves out a portion. The sample records 210,000 or so clones, about three quarters being singletons.

The V and J genes are TRBV30 and TRBJ2-1; TRBD2 matches 9 bases. The sequencing input was PBMCs. The TCR was taken from a man aged 18 to 30 in good health and CMV-seronegative. The CDR3 loop reads CAWSGSSGSYNEQFF. The CDR3 DNA reads TGTGCCTGGAGTGGTAGTAGCGGGAGTTACAATGAGCAGTTCTTC.